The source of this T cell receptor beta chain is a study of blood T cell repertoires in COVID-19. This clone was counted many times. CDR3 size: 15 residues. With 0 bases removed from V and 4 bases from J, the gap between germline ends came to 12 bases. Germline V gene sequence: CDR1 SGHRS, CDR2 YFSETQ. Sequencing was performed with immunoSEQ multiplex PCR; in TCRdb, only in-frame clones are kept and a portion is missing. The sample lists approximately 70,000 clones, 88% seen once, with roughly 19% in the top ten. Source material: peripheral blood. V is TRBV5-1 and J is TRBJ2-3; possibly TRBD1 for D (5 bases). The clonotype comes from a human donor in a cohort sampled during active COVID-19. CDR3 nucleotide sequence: TGCGCCAGCAGCTTGGGACAGAGTCTCTCAGATACGCAGTATTTT. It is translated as CASSLGQSLSDTQYF.